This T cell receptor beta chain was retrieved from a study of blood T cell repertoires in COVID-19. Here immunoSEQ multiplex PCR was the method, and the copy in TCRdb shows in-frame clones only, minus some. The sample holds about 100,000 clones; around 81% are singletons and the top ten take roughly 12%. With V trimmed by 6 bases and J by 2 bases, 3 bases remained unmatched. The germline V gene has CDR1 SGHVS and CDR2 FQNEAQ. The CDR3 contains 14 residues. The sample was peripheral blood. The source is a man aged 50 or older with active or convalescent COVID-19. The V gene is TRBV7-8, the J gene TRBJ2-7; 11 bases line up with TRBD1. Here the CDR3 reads CASSPGQGAYEQYF. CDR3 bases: TGTGCCAGCAGTCCGGGACAGGGGGCCTACGAGCAGTACTTC.